Listed below are T cell receptor beta chains from one sample, sequenced in a study of cytomegalovirus exposure and HLA in healthy donors. The assay was immunoSEQ multiplex PCR, and TCRdb's table has in-frame clones only and misses some. Of some 120,000 clones listed, 74% were seen once; the top ten hold approximately 6.4%. Sequences were obtained from PBMCs. These receptors were taken from a woman aged 45-65 years in good health and CMV-seropositive. Each CDR3 is given with its conserved first and last residue. The D gene is left open where the match is weak. Some rows have no size entry. The others give once, few or many, or a class for an expanded clone.

clone size: NA; D gene: TRBD1; J gene: TRBJ1-1; V gene: TRBV12-5; CDR3 DNA: TGTGCTAGTGGTTTGACAGGGGGTAACACTGAAGCTTTCTTT; CDR3 protein: CASGLTGGNTEAFF
clone size: once; D gene: NA; J gene: TRBJ1-1; V gene: TRBV6-1; CDR3 DNA: TGTGCCAGCAGTGAATTGGGGAACAGGGAGAACACTGAAGCTTTCTTT; CDR3 protein: CASSELGNRENTEAFF
clone size: many; D gene: NA; J gene: TRBJ2-7; V gene: TRBV6-1; CDR3 DNA: TGTGCCAGCAGTGAAGCTCCAACGTTGAGCTCCTACGAGCAGTACTTC; CDR3 protein: CASSEAPTLSSYEQYF
clone size: many; D gene: NA; J gene: TRBJ1-4; V gene: TRBV6-6; CDR3 DNA: TGTGCCAGCAGTCCCGGGAGGCACGGTTCTAATGAAAAACTGTTTTTT; CDR3 protein: CASSPGRHGSNEKLFF
clone size: NA; D gene: NA; J gene: TRBJ1-4; V gene: TRBV30; CDR3 DNA: TGTGCCTGGAGCCCGGGACATTCAAGTGAAAAACTGTTTTTT; CDR3 protein: CAWSPGHSSEKLFF
clone size: NA; D gene: NA; J gene: TRBJ2-5; V gene: TRBV13; CDR3 DNA: TGTGCCAGCAGCAACCTAGACAGTAAAGAGACCCAGTACTTC; CDR3 protein: CASSNLDSKETQYF
clone size: NA; D gene: TRBD2; J gene: TRBJ2-3; V gene: TRBV5-1; CDR3 DNA: TGCGCCAGCAGCTTAGGTAGCGGGGGGTCCACAGATACGCAGTATTTT; CDR3 protein: CASSLGSGGSTDTQYF
clone size: NA; D gene: NA; J gene: TRBJ1-5; V gene: TRBV5-8; CDR3 DNA: TGTGCCAGCAGCCCGGGCAGGGGCAATCAGCCCCAGCATTTT; CDR3 protein: CASSPGRGNQPQHF
clone size: NA; D gene: TRBD2; J gene: TRBJ2-5; V gene: TRBV11-3; CDR3 DNA: TGTGCCAGCAGTTCAACTAGCGGCCCTCGTTACTTC; CDR3 protein: CASSSTSGPRYF
clone size: once; D gene: NA; J gene: TRBJ1-2; V gene: TRBV5-6; CDR3 DNA: TGTGCCAGCAGGGAAACAGGGAACTATGGCTACACCTTC; CDR3 protein: CASRETGNYGYTF
clone size: NA; D gene: NA; J gene: TRBJ1-2; V gene: TRBV9; CDR3 DNA: TGTGCCAGCAGCGAGGGGGTCAGGGTCGGTAACTATGGCTACACCTTC; CDR3 protein: CASSEGVRVGNYGYTF
clone size: NA; D gene: NA; J gene: TRBJ2-5; V gene: TRBV6-5; CDR3 DNA: TGTGCCAGCAGTTACTCCGCGCCTCAAGAGACCCAGTACTTC; CDR3 protein: CASSYSAPQETQYF
clone size: once; D gene: NA; J gene: TRBJ2-3; V gene: TRBV29-1; CDR3 DNA: TGCAGCGCCGTTGGCGGGGTCAACACAGATACGCAGTATTTT; CDR3 protein: CSAVGGVNTDTQYF
clone size: NA; D gene: NA; J gene: TRBJ1-2; V gene: TRBV13; CDR3 DNA: TGTGCCAGCAGCTTAGGCCCCCGGTCTAACTATGGCTACACCTTC; CDR3 protein: CASSLGPRSNYGYTF
clone size: few; D gene: TRBD2; J gene: TRBJ2-1; V gene: TRBV6-1; CDR3 DNA: TGTGCCAGCAGTGAACTAGCGGGGGGGTACAATGAGCAGTTCTTC; CDR3 protein: CASSELAGGYNEQFF
clone size: NA; D gene: TRBD2; J gene: TRBJ2-1; V gene: TRBV7-2; CDR3 DNA: TGTGCCAGCAGCCCGAGGACTAGGAAGGATGAGCAGTTCTTC; CDR3 protein: CASSPRTRKDEQFF
clone size: few; D gene: NA; J gene: TRBJ1-1; V gene: TRBV2; CDR3 DNA: TGTGCCAGCGGACAGACCTGGAACACTGAAGCTTTCTTT; CDR3 protein: CASGQTWNTEAFF
clone size: NA; D gene: NA; J gene: TRBJ1-3; V gene: TRBV19; CDR3 DNA: TGTGCCAGTAGTTCTACAGGGTCCCTGTCTGGAAACACCATATATTTT; CDR3 protein: CASSSTGSLSGNTIYF
clone size: NA; D gene: TRBD2; J gene: TRBJ2-5; V gene: TRBV5-1; CDR3 DNA: TGCGCCAGCAGCTTGGGGTCCGGACTAGCGGGGACGGTGGGGGAGACCCAGTACTTC; CDR3 protein: CASSLGSGLAGTVGETQYF
clone size: NA; D gene: NA; J gene: TRBJ1-3; V gene: TRBV29-1; CDR3 DNA: TGCAGCGTTGGATTGGGACAAGGTTACTCGCACACCATATATTTT; CDR3 protein: CSVGLGQGYSHTIYF